These 24 T cell receptor beta chains originate from one sample sequenced in a study of cytomegalovirus exposure and HLA in healthy donors. Use of 60 Vbeta and 13 Jbeta primers characterized the PCR. Assay used: immunoSEQ multiplex PCR; TCRdb lists only in-frame clones, some missing. The sample lists approximately 100,000 clones, about 80% occurring once. The sequenced sample consisted of PBMCs. These receptors all stem from a man aged 40-50 years in good health and CMV-seronegative.

The V gene is TRBV2, the J gene TRBJ1-1; D unresolved. Germline values: CDR1 SNHLY, CDR2 FYNNEI. Trimming removed 7 bases from V and 1 base from J, with 10 bases in between. This CDR3 is built from 13 residues. CDR3 nucleotides: TGTGCCAGCACTATCCATGAGAACACTGAAGCTTTCTTT. Its translation is CASTIHENTEAFF. Full variable domain (rest looked up from reference TRBV2 and TRBJ1-1): EPEVTQTPSHQVTQMGQEVILRCVPISNHLYFYWYRQILGQKVEFLVSFYNNEISEKSEIFDDQFSVERPDGSNFTLKIRSTKLEDSAMYFCASTIHENTEAFFGQGTRLTVV.

With regard to this clone: At one end, the junction sequence differs from germline, possibly due to a read error. The chain carries TRBV11-2 and TRBJ1-6; no reliable D call. Germline V gene data show CDR1 as SGHAT and CDR2 as FQNNGV. The length of the CDR3 is 14 residues. The CDR3 region has the DNA TGTGCCAGCAGCCCGAACTCCTATAATTCCCCCCTCCACTTT. It encodes CASSPNSYNSPLHF.

The count of this clone is one. This chain uses TRBV6-5 with TRBJ2-3; maybe TRBD2 (6 bases). Trimming removed 5 bases at V and 2 bases at J, with 8 bases between. The V gene's germline CDR1 is MNHEY and CDR2 SVGAGI. This CDR3 has 13 residues. For the CDR3, the DNA is TGTGCCAGCAGTGAGGGACTCACAGATACGCAGTATTTT. Its translation: CASSEGLTDTQYF.

The genes are TRBV4-3 and TRBJ2-1; D perhaps matches TRBD2 (5 bases). With 0 bases removed from V and 4 bases from J, the gap between germline ends came to 19 bases. This CDR3 has 18 amino acids. Germline V gene data show CDR1 as LGHNA and CDR2 as YSLEER. CDR3 sequence: CASSQESARVQIYNEQFF. CDR3 nucleotide sequence: TGCGCCAGCAGCCAAGAAAGTGCGAGGGTCCAGATTTACAATGAGCAGTTCTTC.

This chain uses TRBV7-3 with TRBJ2-1; possibly TRBD1 for D (10 bases). V was clipped by 6 bases and J by 8 bases, with 32 bases between them. Germline V gene sequence: CDR1 SGHTA, CDR2 FQGTGA. The CDR3 totals 19 residues. The CDR3 DNA sequence: TGTGCCAGCAGTAGACAGGGGGCAGGTGGAACTAGCGGGCTCTATGAGCAGTTCTTC. It translates to CASSRQGAGGTSGLYEQFF. Filled out from reference TRBV7-3 and TRBJ2-1, the complete variable domain reads GAGVSQTPSNKVTEKGKYVELRCDPISGHTALYWYRQSLGQGPEFLIYFQGTGAADDSGLPNDRFFAVRPEGSVSTLKIQRTERGDSAVYLCASSRQGAGGTSGLYEQFFGPGTRLTVL.

The chain combines TRBV19 with TRBJ1-6, with D uncertain. The CDR3 spans 14 residues. Per the germline V gene, CDR1 is LNHDA and CDR2 is SQIVND (reference sequence). V was shortened by 5 bases and J by 9 bases, with 14 bases between the two germline ends. CDR3 region: CASSVGLGGSPLHF. The CDR3 DNA reads as TGTGCCAGTAGTGTGGGTCTAGGAGGTTCACCCCTCCACTTT. The variable domain in full, with the rest retrieved from reference TRBV19 and TRBJ1-6, is DGGITQSPKYLFRKEGQNVTLSCEQNLNHDAMYWYRQDPGQGLRLIYYSQIVNDFQKGDIAEGYSVSREKKESFPLTVTSAQKNPTAFYLCASSVGLGGSPLHFGNGTRLTVT.

The gene calls are TRBV15 and TRBJ1-1; 7 bases are a match to TRBD1. Germline lookup yields CDR1 LNHNV and CDR2 YYDKDF (reference sequence). V gave up 6 bases and J gave up 0 bases; unmatched junction bases: 10. This CDR3 contains 16 residues. The CDR3 nucleotides are TGTGCCACCAGAACCGACAGGGCGGGAATGAACACTGAAGCTTTCTTT. This gives the protein CATRTDRAGMNTEAFF.

The chain links TRBV5-1 to TRBJ2-1; TRBD1 matches 10 bases. Germline lookup yields CDR1 SGHRS and CDR2 YFSETQ. With 0 bases clipped from V and 0 bases from J, the junction kept 3 bases outside the gene matches. The CDR3 is 17 residues long. The CDR3 bases are TGCGCCAGCAGCTTGGGACAGGGGGCGAGCTCCTACAATGAGCAGTTCTTC. Translating it yields CASSLGQGASSYNEQFF.

This chain uses TRBV2 with TRBJ2-3; D is uncertain. This CDR3 is 16 amino acids long. Germline loops: CDR1 SNHLY, CDR2 FYNNEI. Trimming pared 2 bases from V and 0 bases from J, leaving 12 bases between. CDR3 in amino acids: CASSERLGLSTDTQYF. Written as DNA, the CDR3 is TGTGCCAGCAGTGAACGGTTGGGCCTTAGCACAGATACGCAGTATTTT.

The chain is built from TRBV5-1 and TRBJ2-3, with D maybe TRBD1 (5 bases). V gave up 7 bases and J gave up 3 bases, with 15 bases separating them. Germline assignment: CDR1 SGHRS and CDR2 YFSETQ. The CDR3 is 14 amino acids. The CDR3 DNA reads as TGCGCCAGCTTTTATAGTGGGGCTACAGATACGCAGTATTTT. Its translation: CASFYSGATDTQYF.

The rearrangement links TRBV7-3 to TRBJ2-3; TRBD2 matches 12 bases. Germline V gene lookup returns CDR1 SGHTA and CDR2 FQGTGA. This CDR3 is 16 amino acids long. Unmatched junction bases numbered 3, after V lost 4 bases and J lost 1 base. The CDR3 DNA sequence: TGTGCCAGCAGCTCTCTAGCGGGGGGGGGCACAGATACGCAGTATTTT. Translating gives CASSSLAGGGTDTQYF. The variable domain in full, completed from reference TRBV7-3 and TRBJ2-3, reads GAGVSQTPSNKVTEKGKYVELRCDPISGHTALYWYRQSLGQGPEFLIYFQGTGAADDSGLPNDRFFAVRPEGSVSTLKIQRTERGDSAVYLCASSSLAGGGTDTQYFGPGTRLTVL.

The chain links TRBV5-1 to TRBJ1-4; a weak D match, TRBD1 (5 bases). The germline CDR1 and CDR2 sequences are SGHRS and YFSETQ. The CDR3 is 15 amino acids. With 1 base removed from V and 0 bases from J, the gap between germline ends came to 7 bases. The DNA of the CDR3 is TGCGCCAGCAGCTTGCAGGGCGCAACTAATGAAAAACTGTTTTTT. Its translation is CASSLQGATNEKLFF.

The chain couples TRBV5-6 to TRBJ1-2; maybe TRBD1 (5 bases). Germline V gives CDR1 SGHDT, CDR2 YYEEEE. V shed 4 bases and J shed 5 bases, with 21 bases lying between them. The CDR3 is 16 amino acids. CDR3: CASSPRGRSRGYGYTF. CDR3 in DNA: TGTGCCAGCAGCCCCCGAGGGCGCTCTCGGGGGTATGGCTACACCTTC. The complete variable domain, with remaining parts taken from reference TRBV5-6 and TRBJ1-2, reads DAGVTQSPTHLIKTRGQQVTLRCSPKSGHDTVSWYQQALGQGPQFIFQYYEEEERQRGNFPDRFSGHQFPNYSSELNVNALLLGDSALYLCASSPRGRSRGYGYTFGSGTRLTVV.

The chain couples TRBV23-1 to TRBJ2-2, with TRBD1 matching 7 bases. TRBV23-1 qualifies as an ORF whose function is uncertain. With 3 bases clipped from V and 5 bases from J, the junction kept 3 bases outside the gene matches. This CDR3 comprises 14 residues. The CDR3 loop is CASSQGTVTGELFF. The CDR3 bases are TGCGCCAGCAGTCAGGGGACAGTTACCGGGGAGCTGTTTTTT.

The chain is built from TRBV19 and TRBJ2-7; weak D call: TRBD1 (9 bases). The germline V gene encodes CDR1 LNHDA and CDR2 SQIVND (reference sequence). This CDR3 has 15 amino acids. V was shortened by 6 bases and J by 5 bases, with 20 bases between the two germline ends. The CDR3 spells CASSRGGQGQDEQYF. CDR3 in DNA: TGTGCCAGTAGCCGGGGGGGACAGGGTCAGGACGAGCAGTACTTC. The full variable domain, with the rest looked up from reference TRBV19 and TRBJ2-7, is DGGITQSPKYLFRKEGQNVTLSCEQNLNHDAMYWYRQDPGQGLRLIYYSQIVNDFQKGDIAEGYSVSREKKESFPLTVTSAQKNPTAFYLCASSRGGQGQDEQYFGPGTRLTVT.

This clone was seen only a few times. The CDR3 loop reads CASSSAYEQYF. CDR3 in DNA: TGTGCCAGCAGCTCCGCCTACGAGCAGTACTTC. The V and J genes are TRBV5-4 and TRBJ2-7; D is undetermined. CDR1 is SGHNT, CDR2 YYREEE, per germline (reference sequence). This CDR3 comprises 11 residues. The V end was cut by 3 bases, the J end by 2 bases, with 3 bases between.

The chain recombines TRBV5-1 with TRBJ2-3, with 10 bases matching TRBD2. Per germline, CDR1 SGHRS and CDR2 YFSETQ. The CDR3 is 16 residues long. The V and J ends lost 4 bases and 6 bases, in that order; junction bases with no gene match: 11. CDR3 amino acids: CASSPQSGGAKDTQYF. For the CDR3, the DNA is TGCGCCAGCAGCCCACAGAGCGGGGGGGCTAAGGATACGCAGTATTTT.

This clone was detected a few times. This chain connects TRBV7-2 to TRBJ1-5; 7 bases line up with TRBD1. Trimming took 4 bases from V and 5 from J; bases not matched to a gene: 5. Germline CDR1 is SGHTA and CDR2 is FQGNSA. The CDR3 is made up of 14 amino acids. CDR3 bases: TGTGCCAGCAGCTGGGACAGAACGGATCAGCCCCAGCATTTT. It specifies CASSWDRTDQPQHF.

The chain employs TRBV27 and TRBJ1-1; tentative D call: TRBD1 (5 bases). Germline lookup yields CDR1 MNHEY and CDR2 SMNVEV (reference sequence). Trimming removed 6 bases at V and 1 base at J, with 15 bases between. This CDR3 has 15 residues. The CDR3 nucleotides read TGTGCCAGCAGCAACCCGGGACTCCAGAACACTGAAGCTTTCTTT. It encodes CASSNPGLQNTEAFF.

In its sample, this clone was seen a few times. In the same sample, other DNA sequences code for this CDR3. V and J are TRBV9 and TRBJ1-2; D is possibly TRBD1 (6 bases). The CDR3 has 14 residues. Per the germline V gene, CDR1 is SGDLS and CDR2 is YYNGEE. V was trimmed by 2 bases and J by 4 bases, leaving 12 bases between them. The CDR3 DNA follows: TGTGCCAGCAGCGTTGGTCAGGGGACCTATGGCTACACCTTC. Translation: CASSVGQGTYGYTF.

The chain has TRBV7-6 and TRBJ1-3; TRBD1 is a possible D gene (6 bases). CDR1 SGHVS and CDR2 FNYEAQ come from the germline V gene. The CDR3 has 16 amino acids. V was shortened by 1 base and J by 0 bases, with 10 bases between the two germline ends. DNA for the CDR3: TGTGCCAGCAGCTTAGGGGCGGGGGCCTCTGGAAACACCATATATTTT. Its protein is CASSLGAGASGNTIYF.

Regarding this clone: Relative to the germline gene, one junction end is altered; a read error may explain this. This chain joins TRBV7-9 and TRBJ2-5, with 7 positions matching TRBD2. The CDR3 loop spans 14 amino acids. Germline CDR1 and CDR2: SEHNR and FQNEAQ (reference sequence). CDR3 sequence (DNA): TGTTCCAGCAGCACCATCGGGGGGAAAGAGACCCAGTACTTC. Residues: CSSSTIGGKETQYF.

V and J are TRBV7-2 and TRBJ1-2, with D possibly matching TRBD1 (5 bases). With 5 bases removed from V and 0 bases from J, the gap between germline ends came to 13 bases. The germline V gene has CDR1 SGHTA and CDR2 FQGNSA. The CDR3 totals 15 residues. The CDR3 region is CASSTYGGSNYGYTF. Here the CDR3 DNA reads TGTGCCAGCAGCACTTATGGGGGGTCTAACTATGGCTACACCTTC.

This clone was counted a single time. The rearrangement links TRBV18 to TRBJ2-1, with 8 nucleotides matching TRBD1. The J segment lost 2 bases and the V segment lost 8 bases, leaving 5 bases of the junction unmatched. The V gene's germline CDR1 is KGHSH and CDR2 LQKENI. The CDR3 has 14 amino acids. The CDR3 is CASAGQGAYNEQFF. CDR3 DNA sequence: TGTGCCAGCGCCGGACAGGGTGCCTACAATGAGCAGTTCTTC.